The following is a T cell receptor beta chain sequence with its context. Its antigen is undetermined. The sample is drawn from a study of cytomegalovirus exposure and HLA in healthy donors. Study-level results: Associated with cytomegalovirus, according to the listing, were about 160 TCR beta chains. Rare sequences made up most TCRs, while some public TCRs were found in many donors.

Libraries were prepared by immunoSEQ multiplex PCR; TCRdb keeps only in-frame clonotypes and omits some of them. The sample contains about 200,000 clones, around 86% of which appear only once. Trimming left V 3 bases short and J 0 bases short, with 9 bases between. The CDR3 extends over 16 amino acids. CDR1 is SGHDN and CDR2 is FVKESK in the germline V gene. The V gene is TRBV14, the J gene TRBJ2-6, with D uncertain. The sequence was collected from a woman aged 18-30 years in good health and CMV-seropositive. The source material was PBMCs. CDR3 nucleotide sequence: TGTGCCAGCAGCCACCCAGGAAGCTCTGGGGCCAACGTCCTGACTTTC. Amino acids: CASSHPGSSGANVLTF.